This entry describes one TCR beta chain. Antigen: not known. Sequenced by immunoSEQ multiplex PCR; TCRdb stores in-frame clones only, minus some. In the table there are about 400,000 clones, about 91% of which are singletons. Germline trimming cut 5 bases from V and 5 bases from J; bases unmatched to any gene: 9. There are 15 residues in the CDR3. Germline loops: CDR1 SEHNR, CDR2 FQNEAQ (reference sequence). Treatment given: some 20 received Ad26.COV2.S at low or high dose, single or two shots; 5 received placebo; per-sample allocation not given. Following the first vaccine or placebo injection, samples were taken on day 63. This person who donated was an adult of 18-55 years in Boston. This sample is drawn from a study of Ad26.COV2.S vaccination and SARS-CoV-2 variants. Across the whole study: Doses of Ad26.COV2.S were injected into muscle once or twice, 56 days apart.

Study-wide findings and caveats: Once vaccination had occurred, spike-specific CD8+ and CD4+ T cell responses reportedly showed substantial breadth.

The rearrangement links TRBV7-9 to TRBJ2-5; TRBD1 matches 9 bases. Sequences were derived from peripheral blood, sampled in a trial of Ad26.COV2.S vaccine versus placebo. This receptor was taken from a person aged 18-60 years who received the Ad26.COV2.S COVID-19 vaccine or a placebo. In nucleotides, the CDR3 is TGTGCCAGCAGCGTCCTGGGACAGGGAGGGGAGACCCAGTACTTC. Translation gives CASSVLGQGGETQYF.